This TCR beta chain was captured by sequencing in a study of CD8 T cells in Susac syndrome. Study conclusions and caveats: The study recognized that the number of individuals in its TCR sequencing and HLA analysis was relatively small.

This clonotype was seen a single time. Its antigen is unknown. Germline V gives CDR1 MRHNA, CDR2 SNTAGT. V was trimmed by 6 bases and J by 1 base, leaving 11 bases between them. The CDR3 has 14 residues. It was with random hexamers that roughly 0.45 to 1 ug RNA was reverse transcribed. TCRdb redid the calling of the immunoSEQ multiplex PCR reads with MiXCR, one entry per CDR3 protein. The sample holds 300,000 to 350,000 distinct CDR3 sequences, about 90% seen once. In contrast to the negatively isolated CD8+ and CD4+ T cells, TEMRA cells were FACS-enriched. This receptor was obtained from a human donor with multiple sclerosis. Material for sequencing was CD4+ T cells from PBMCs. The gene calls are TRBV6-4 and TRBJ2-3; possibly TRBD1 or TRBD2 for D (5 bases each). The CDR3 loop reads CASSRDEGTDTQYF. The DNA for the CDR3 is TGTGCCAGCAGCCGGGACGAGGGCACAGATACGCAGTATTTT.